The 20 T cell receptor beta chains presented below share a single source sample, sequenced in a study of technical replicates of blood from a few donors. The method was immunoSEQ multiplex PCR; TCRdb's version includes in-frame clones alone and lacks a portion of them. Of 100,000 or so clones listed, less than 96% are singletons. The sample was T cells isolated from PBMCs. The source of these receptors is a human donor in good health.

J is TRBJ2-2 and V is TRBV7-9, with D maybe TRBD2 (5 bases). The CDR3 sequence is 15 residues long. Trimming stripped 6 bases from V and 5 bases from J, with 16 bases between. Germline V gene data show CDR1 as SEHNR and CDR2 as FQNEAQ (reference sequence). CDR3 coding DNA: TGTGCCAGCAGACCGATTGAGGGATTTACCGGGGAGCTGTTTTTT. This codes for CASRPIEGFTGELFF.

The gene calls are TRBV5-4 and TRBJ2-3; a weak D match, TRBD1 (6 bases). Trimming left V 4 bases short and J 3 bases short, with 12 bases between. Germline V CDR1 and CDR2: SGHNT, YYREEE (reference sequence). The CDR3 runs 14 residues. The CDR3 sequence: CASSASGVTDTQYF. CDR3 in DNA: TGTGCCAGCAGCGCCTCAGGGGTAACAGATACGCAGTATTTT.

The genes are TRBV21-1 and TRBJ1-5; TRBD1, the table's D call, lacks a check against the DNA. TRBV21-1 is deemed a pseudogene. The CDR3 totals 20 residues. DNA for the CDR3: TGTGCCAGCAGCAAGTATTACAGGGCTCCCCCGCGTCATAGCAATCAGCCCCAGCATTTT. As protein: CASSKYYRAPPRHSNQPQHF.

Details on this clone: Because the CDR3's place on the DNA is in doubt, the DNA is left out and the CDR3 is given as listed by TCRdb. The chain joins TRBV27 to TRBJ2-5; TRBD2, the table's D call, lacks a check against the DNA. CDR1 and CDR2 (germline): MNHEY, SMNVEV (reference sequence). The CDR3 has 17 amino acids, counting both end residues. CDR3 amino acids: CASSLSLRELSGETQYF.

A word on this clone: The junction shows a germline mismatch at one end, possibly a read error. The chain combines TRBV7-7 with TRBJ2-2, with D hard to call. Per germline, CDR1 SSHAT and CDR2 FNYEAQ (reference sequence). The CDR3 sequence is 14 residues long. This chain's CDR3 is CASSLAQNTGELFF. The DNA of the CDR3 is TGTGCTAGCAGCTTAGCACAGAACACCGGGGAGCTGTTTTTT.

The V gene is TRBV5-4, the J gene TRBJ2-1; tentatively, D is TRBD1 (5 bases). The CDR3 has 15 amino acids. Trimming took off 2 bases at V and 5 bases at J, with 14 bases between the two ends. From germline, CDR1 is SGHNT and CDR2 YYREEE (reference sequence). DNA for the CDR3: TGTGCCAGCAGCTTCCGCTCAGGGCTGGACAATGAGCAGTTCTTC. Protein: CASSFRSGLDNEQFF.

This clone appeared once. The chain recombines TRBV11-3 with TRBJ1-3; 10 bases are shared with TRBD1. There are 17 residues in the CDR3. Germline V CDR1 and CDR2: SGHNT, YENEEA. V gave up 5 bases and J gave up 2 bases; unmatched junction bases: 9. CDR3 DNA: TGTGCCAGCAGCCCAGCCCCGGGACAGGGGCCTGGAAACACCATATATTTT. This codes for CASSPAPGQGPGNTIYF.

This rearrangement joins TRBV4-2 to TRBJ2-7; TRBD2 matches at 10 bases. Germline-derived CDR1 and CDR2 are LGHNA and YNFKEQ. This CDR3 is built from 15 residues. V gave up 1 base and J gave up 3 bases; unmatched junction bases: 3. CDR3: CASSQGGTSVYEQYF. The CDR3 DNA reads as TGTGCCAGCAGCCAAGGGGGGACTAGCGTCTACGAGCAGTACTTC.

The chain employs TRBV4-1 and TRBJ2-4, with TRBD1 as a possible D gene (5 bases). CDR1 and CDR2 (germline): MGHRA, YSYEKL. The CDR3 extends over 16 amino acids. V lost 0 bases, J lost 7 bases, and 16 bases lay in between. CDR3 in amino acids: CASSQEERAHRNIQYF. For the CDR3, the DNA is TGCGCCAGCAGCCAAGAGGAAAGGGCGCACAGGAACATTCAGTACTTC.

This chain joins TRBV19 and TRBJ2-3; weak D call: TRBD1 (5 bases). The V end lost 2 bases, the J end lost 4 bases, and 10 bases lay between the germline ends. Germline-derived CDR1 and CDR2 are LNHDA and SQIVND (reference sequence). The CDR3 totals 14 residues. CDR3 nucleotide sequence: TGTGCCAGTAGTATACTTCTAGGGGCAGATACGCAGTATTTT. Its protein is CASSILLGADTQYF.

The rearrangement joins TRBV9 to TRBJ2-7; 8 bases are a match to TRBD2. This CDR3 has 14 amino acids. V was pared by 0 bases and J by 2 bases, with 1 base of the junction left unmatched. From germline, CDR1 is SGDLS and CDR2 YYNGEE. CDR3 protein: CASSVAGGTYEQYF. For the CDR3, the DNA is TGTGCCAGCAGCGTAGCGGGGGGGACCTACGAGCAGTACTTC.

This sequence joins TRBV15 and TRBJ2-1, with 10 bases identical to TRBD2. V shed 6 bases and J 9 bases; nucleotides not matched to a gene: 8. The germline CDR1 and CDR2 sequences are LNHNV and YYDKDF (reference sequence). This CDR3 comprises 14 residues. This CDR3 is CATSPPGLASEQFF. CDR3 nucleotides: TGTGCCACCAGTCCTCCGGGACTAGCGTCTGAGCAGTTCTTC.

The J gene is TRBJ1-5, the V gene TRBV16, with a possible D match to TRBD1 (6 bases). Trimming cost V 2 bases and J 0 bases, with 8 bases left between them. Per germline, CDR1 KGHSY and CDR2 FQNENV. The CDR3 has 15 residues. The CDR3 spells CASSQETGSNQPQHF. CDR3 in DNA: TGTGCCAGCAGCCAAGAGACAGGTAGCAATCAGCCCCAGCATTTT. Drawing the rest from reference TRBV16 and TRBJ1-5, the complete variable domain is GEEVAQTPKHLVRGEGQKAKLYCAPIKGHSYVFWYQQVLKNEFKFLISFQNENVFDETGMPKERFSAKCLPNSPCSLEIQATKLEDSAVYFCASSQETGSNQPQHFGDGTRLSIL.

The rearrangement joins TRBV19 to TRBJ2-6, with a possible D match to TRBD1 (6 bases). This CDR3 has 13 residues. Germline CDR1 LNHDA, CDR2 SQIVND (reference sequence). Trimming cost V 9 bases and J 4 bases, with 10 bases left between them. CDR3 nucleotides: TGTGCCAGCGGGACACAGGGGGCCAACGTCCTGACTTTC. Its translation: CASGTQGANVLTF.

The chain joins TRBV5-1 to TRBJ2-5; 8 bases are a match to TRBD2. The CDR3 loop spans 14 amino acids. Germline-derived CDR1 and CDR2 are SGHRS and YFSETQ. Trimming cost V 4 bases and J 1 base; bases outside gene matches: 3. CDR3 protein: CASSDGRAQETQYF. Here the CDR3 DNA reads TGCGCCAGCAGCGACGGGAGGGCCCAAGAGACCCAGTACTTC. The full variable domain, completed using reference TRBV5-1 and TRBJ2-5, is KAGVTQTPRYLIKTRGQQVTLSCSPISGHRSVSWYQQTPGQGLQFLFEYFSETQRNKGNFPGRFSGRQFSNSRSEMNVSTLELGDSALYLCASSDGRAQETQYFGPGTRLLVL.

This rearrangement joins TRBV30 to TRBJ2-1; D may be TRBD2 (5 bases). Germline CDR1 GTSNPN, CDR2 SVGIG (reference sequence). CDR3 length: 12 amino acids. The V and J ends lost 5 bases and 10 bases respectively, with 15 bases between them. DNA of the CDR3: TGTGCCTGGGAGGACGGTTCGGGGGAGCAGTTCTTC. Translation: CAWEDGSGEQFF.

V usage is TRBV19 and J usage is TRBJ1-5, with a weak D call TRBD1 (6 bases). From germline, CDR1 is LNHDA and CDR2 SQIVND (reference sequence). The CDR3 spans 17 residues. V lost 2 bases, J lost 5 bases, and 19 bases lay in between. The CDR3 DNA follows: TGTGCCAGTAGTATAATCACAGCCAGGGGAGTCGATCAGCCCCAGCATTTT. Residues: CASSIITARGVDQPQHF. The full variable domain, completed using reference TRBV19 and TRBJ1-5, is DGGITQSPKYLFRKEGQNVTLSCEQNLNHDAMYWYRQDPGQGLRLIYYSQIVNDFQKGDIAEGYSVSREKKESFPLTVTSAQKNPTAFYLCASSIITARGVDQPQHFGDGTRLSIL.

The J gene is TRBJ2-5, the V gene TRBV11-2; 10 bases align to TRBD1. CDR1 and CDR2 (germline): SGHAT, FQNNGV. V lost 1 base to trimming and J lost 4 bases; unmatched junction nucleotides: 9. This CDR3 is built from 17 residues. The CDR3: CASSLGETGGYRETQYF. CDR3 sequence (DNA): TGTGCCAGCAGCTTAGGGGAGACAGGGGGCTATAGAGAGACCCAGTACTTC.

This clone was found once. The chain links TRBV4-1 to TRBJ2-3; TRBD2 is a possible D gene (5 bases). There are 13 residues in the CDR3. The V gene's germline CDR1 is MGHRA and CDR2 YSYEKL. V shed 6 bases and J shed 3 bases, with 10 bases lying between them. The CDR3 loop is CASRPPGTDTQYF. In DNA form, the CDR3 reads TGCGCCAGCAGACCCCCGGGAACAGATACGCAGTATTTT.

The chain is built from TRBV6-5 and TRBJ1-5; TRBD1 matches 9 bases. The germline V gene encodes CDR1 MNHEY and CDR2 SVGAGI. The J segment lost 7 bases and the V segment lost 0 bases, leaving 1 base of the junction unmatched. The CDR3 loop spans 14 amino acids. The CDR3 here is CASSYSGQGQPQHF. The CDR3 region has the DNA TGTGCCAGCAGTTACTCGGGACAGGGCCAGCCCCAGCATTTT.